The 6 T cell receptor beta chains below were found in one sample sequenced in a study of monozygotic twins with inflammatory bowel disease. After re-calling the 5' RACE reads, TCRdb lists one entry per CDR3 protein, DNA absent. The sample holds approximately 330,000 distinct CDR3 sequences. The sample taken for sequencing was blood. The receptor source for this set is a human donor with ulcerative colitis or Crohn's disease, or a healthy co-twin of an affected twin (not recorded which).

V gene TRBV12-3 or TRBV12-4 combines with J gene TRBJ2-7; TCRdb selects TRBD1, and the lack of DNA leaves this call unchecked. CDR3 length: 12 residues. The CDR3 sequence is CASSWGETARYF.

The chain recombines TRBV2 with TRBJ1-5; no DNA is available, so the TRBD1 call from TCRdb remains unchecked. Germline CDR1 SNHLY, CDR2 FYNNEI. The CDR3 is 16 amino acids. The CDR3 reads CASSLTAGQYNQPQHF.

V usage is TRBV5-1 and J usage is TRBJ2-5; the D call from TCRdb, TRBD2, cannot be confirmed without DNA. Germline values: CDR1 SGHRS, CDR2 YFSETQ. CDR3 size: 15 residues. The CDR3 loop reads CASSLARGGMETQYF.

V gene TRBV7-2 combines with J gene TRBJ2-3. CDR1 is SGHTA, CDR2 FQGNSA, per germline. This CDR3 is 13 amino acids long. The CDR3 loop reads CASSFRITDTQYF.

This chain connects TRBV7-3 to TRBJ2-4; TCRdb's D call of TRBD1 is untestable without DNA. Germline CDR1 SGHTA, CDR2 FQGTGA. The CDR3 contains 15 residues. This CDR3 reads CASSLQGTAKNIQYF.

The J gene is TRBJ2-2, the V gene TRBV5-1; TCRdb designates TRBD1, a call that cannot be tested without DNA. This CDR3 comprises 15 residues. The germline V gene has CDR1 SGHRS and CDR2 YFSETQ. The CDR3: CASSLGDRGTGELFF. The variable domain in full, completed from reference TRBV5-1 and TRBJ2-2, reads KAGVTQTPRYLIKTRGQQVTLSCSPISGHRSVSWYQQTPGQGLQFLFEYFSETQRNKGNFPGRFSGRQFSNSRSEMNVSTLELGDSALYLCASSLGDRGTGELFFGEGSRLTVL.